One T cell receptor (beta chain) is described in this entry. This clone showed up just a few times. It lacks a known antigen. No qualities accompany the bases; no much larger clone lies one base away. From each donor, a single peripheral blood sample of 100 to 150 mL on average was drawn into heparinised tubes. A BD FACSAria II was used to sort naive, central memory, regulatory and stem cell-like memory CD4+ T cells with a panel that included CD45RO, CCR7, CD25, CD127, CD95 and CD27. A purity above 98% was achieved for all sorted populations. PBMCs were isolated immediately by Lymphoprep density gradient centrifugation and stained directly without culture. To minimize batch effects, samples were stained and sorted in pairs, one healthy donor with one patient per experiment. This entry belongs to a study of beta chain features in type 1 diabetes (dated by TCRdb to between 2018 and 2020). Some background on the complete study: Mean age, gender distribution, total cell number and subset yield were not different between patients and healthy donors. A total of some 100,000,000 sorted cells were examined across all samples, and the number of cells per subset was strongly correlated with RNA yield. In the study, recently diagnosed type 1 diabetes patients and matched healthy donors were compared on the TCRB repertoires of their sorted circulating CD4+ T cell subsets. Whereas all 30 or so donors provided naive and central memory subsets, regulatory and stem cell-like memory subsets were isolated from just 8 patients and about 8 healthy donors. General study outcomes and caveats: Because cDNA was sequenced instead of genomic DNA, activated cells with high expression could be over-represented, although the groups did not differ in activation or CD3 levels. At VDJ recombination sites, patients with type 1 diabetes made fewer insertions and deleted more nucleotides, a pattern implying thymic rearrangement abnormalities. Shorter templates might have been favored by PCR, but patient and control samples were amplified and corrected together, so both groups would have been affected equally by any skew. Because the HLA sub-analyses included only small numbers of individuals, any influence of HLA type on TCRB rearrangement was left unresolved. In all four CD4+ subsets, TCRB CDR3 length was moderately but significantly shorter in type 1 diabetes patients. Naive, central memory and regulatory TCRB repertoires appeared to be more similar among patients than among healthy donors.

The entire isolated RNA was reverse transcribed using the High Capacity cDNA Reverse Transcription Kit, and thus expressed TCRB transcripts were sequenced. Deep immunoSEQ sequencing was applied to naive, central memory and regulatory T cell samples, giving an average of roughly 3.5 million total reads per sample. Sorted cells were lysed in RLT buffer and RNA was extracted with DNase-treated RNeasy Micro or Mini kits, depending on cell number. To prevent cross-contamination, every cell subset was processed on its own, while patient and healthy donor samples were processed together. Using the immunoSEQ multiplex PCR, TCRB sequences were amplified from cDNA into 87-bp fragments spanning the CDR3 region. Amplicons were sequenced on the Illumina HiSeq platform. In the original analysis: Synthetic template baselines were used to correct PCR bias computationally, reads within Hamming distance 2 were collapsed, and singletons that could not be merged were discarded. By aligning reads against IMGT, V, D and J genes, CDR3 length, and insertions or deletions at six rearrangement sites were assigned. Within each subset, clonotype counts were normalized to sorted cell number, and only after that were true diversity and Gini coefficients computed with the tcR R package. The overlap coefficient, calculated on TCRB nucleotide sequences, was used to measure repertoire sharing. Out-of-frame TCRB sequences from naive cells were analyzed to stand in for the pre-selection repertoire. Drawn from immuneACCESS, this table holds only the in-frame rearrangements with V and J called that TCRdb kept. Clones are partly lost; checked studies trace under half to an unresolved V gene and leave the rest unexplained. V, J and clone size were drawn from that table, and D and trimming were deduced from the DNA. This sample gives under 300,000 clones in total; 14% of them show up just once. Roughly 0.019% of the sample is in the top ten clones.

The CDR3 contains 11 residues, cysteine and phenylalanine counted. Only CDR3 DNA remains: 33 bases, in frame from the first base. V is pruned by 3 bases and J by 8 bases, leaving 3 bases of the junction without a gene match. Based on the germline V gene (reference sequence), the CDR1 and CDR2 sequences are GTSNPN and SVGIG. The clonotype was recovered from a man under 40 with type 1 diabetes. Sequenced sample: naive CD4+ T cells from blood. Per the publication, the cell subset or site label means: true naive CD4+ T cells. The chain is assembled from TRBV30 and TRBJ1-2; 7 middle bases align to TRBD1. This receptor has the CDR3 CAWSTGAGYTF. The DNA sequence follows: TGTGCCTGGAGCACAGGGGCCGGCTACACCTTC.